This is a list of T cell receptor beta chains from one sample in a study of early T cells in non-severe SARS-CoV-2 infection. TCRdb ran MiXCR on the 5' RACE reads and lists one entry per CDR3 protein. The sample has 25,000 to 30,000 distinct CDR3 sequences, over 4% seen once; the top ten hold about 2.5%. Source material: whole blood. These TCRs come from an adult who was a healthcare worker with PCR-confirmed SARS-CoV-2 infection or an uninfected control (not recorded which). CDR3s include the opening cysteine and the closing phenylalanine or tryptophan. The order of the fields is J gene, V gene, clone size, D gene, CDR3 DNA, CDR3 protein. A D gene is named only where the DNA matches it firmly. Clone size appears in some rows only: once, few, many, or a class for an expanded clone.

J gene: TRBJ1-4; V gene: TRBV11-3; clone size: many; D gene: TRBD1; CDR3 DNA: TGTGCCAGCGGGAAAGGGGGCGCGGATGAAAAACTGTTTTTT; CDR3 protein: CASGKGGADEKLFF
J gene: TRBJ1-5; V gene: TRBV11-2; clone size: few; D gene: NA; CDR3 DNA: TGTGCCAGCAGCTTAGACAGGGAAAGCAATCAGCCCCAGCATTTT; CDR3 protein: CASSLDRESNQPQHF
J gene: TRBJ1-6; V gene: TRBV12-3/TRBV12-4; clone size: many; D gene: NA; CDR3 DNA: TGTGCCAGCAGTTTAGGCGGGTATTATTCACCCCTCCACTTT; CDR3 protein: CASSLGGYYSPLHF
J gene: TRBJ2-3; V gene: TRBV5-4; clone size: many; D gene: NA; CDR3 DNA: TGTGCCAGCAGCTTGGAAGGCCAGTCTAGGGATACGCAGTATTTT; CDR3 protein: CASSLEGQSRDTQYF
J gene: TRBJ2-7; V gene: TRBV11-1; clone size: medium-sized; D gene: TRBD1; CDR3 DNA: TGTGCCAGCAGCAGGACAGGTAGCTCCTACGAGCAGTACTTC; CDR3 protein: CASSRTGSSYEQYF
J gene: TRBJ2-3; V gene: TRBV3-1; clone size: few; D gene: NA; CDR3 DNA: TGTGCCAGCAGCCAAAACCCTGCAGCCACAGATACGCAGTATTTT; CDR3 protein: CASSQNPAATDTQYF
J gene: TRBJ2-1; V gene: TRBV27; clone size: many; D gene: TRBD1; CDR3 DNA: TGTGCCAGCAGTGCCCAGGGCAGGGGGTTCTACAATGAGCAGTTCTTC; CDR3 protein: CASSAQGRGFYNEQFF
J gene: TRBJ2-3; V gene: TRBV5-8; clone size: many; D gene: TRBD1; CDR3 DNA: TGTGCCAGCAGACGCCGTTCCCCGGGACAGGGGGCAGATACGCAGTATTTT; CDR3 protein: CASRRRSPGQGADTQYF
J gene: TRBJ2-5; V gene: TRBV3-1; clone size: NA; D gene: TRBD2; CDR3 DNA: TGTGCCAGCAGCCAAGCTAGGAGCGGGGGGGCGTCGGAGACCCAGTACTTC; CDR3 protein: CASSQARSGGASETQYF
J gene: TRBJ2-7; V gene: TRBV15; clone size: many; D gene: NA; CDR3 DNA: TGTGCCACCAGCGGGAGTCTCTACGAGCAGTACTTC; CDR3 protein: CATSGSLYEQYF
J gene: TRBJ2-7; V gene: TRBV6-1; clone size: many; D gene: NA; CDR3 DNA: TGTGCCAGCAGTGTAGGGGACGGATACTACGAGCAGTACTTC; CDR3 protein: CASSVGDGYYEQYF
J gene: TRBJ2-3; V gene: TRBV11-3; clone size: many; D gene: NA; CDR3 DNA: TGTGCCAGCAGCCCCCGGAGGCTTGGCACAGATACGCAGTATTTT; CDR3 protein: CASSPRRLGTDTQYF
J gene: TRBJ2-1; V gene: TRBV6-2/TRBV6-3; clone size: few; D gene: TRBD2; CDR3 DNA: TGTGCCAGCAGTTACTCGTCGGGAGGAGGGGACAATGAGCAGTTCTTC; CDR3 protein: CASSYSSGGGDNEQFF
J gene: TRBJ1-1; V gene: TRBV5-4; clone size: many; D gene: NA; CDR3 DNA: TGTGCCAGCAGCTTGGGGGAGGCAGGGACCACTGAAGCTTTCTTT; CDR3 protein: CASSLGEAGTTEAFF
J gene: TRBJ2-1; V gene: TRBV20-1; clone size: many; D gene: NA; CDR3 DNA: TGCAGTGCTAGAGATTGGGAGAGGGTCAATGAGCAGTTCTTC; CDR3 protein: CSARDWERVNEQFF
J gene: TRBJ2-7; V gene: TRBV6-5; clone size: NA; D gene: TRBD2; CDR3 DNA: TGTGCCACCGCAGGGACTAGCGGACCGGGGTACTTC; CDR3 protein: CATAGTSGPGYF
J gene: TRBJ1-3; V gene: TRBV7-3; clone size: many; D gene: NA; CDR3 DNA: TGTGCCAGCAGCCCGGGACTGAACTCTGGAAACACCATATATTTT; CDR3 protein: CASSPGLNSGNTIYF
J gene: TRBJ2-7; V gene: TRBV19; clone size: many; D gene: NA; CDR3 DNA: TGTGCCAGTAGCCGTTCGACTAGATCCTACGAGCAGTACTTC; CDR3 protein: CASSRSTRSYEQYF
J gene: TRBJ1-3; V gene: TRBV9; clone size: medium-sized; D gene: NA; CDR3 DNA: TGTGCCAGCAGCCCCAAAGGGGACACCATATATTTT; CDR3 protein: CASSPKGDTIYF
J gene: TRBJ1-1; V gene: TRBV7-9; clone size: few; D gene: NA; CDR3 DNA: TGTGCCAGCAGCCAGGGGCAGACTATGAACACTGAAGCTTTCTTT; CDR3 protein: CASSQGQTMNTEAFF
J gene: TRBJ2-5; V gene: TRBV11-2; clone size: many; D gene: TRBD2; CDR3 DNA: TGTGCCAGCAGCCGGGGACTAGCGGGAGCCCAAGAGACCCAGTACTTC; CDR3 protein: CASSRGLAGAQETQYF
J gene: TRBJ1-1; V gene: TRBV11-2; clone size: few; D gene: NA; CDR3 DNA: TGTGCCAGCAGCGTAGAGGGGCCCTCTGAAGCTTTCTTT; CDR3 protein: CASSVEGPSEAFF
J gene: TRBJ2-7; V gene: TRBV19; clone size: few; D gene: TRBD2; CDR3 DNA: TGTGCCAGTGCGGTAGGAGGGACTAGCGGGAGAGGCGAGCAGTACTTC; CDR3 protein: CASAVGGTSGRGEQYF
J gene: TRBJ2-5; V gene: TRBV24-1; clone size: many; D gene: NA; CDR3 DNA: TGTGCCACCAGTGATACCAGGGGGGGCAAGACCCAGTACTTC; CDR3 protein: CATSDTRGGKTQYF
J gene: TRBJ2-7; V gene: TRBV5-1; clone size: medium-sized; D gene: NA; CDR3 DNA: TGCGCCAGCAGCTTGTCCCCCAGGGCCTACGAGCAGTACTTC; CDR3 protein: CASSLSPRAYEQYF
J gene: TRBJ2-5; V gene: TRBV29-1; clone size: few; D gene: NA; CDR3 DNA: TGCAGCGTTGGGACAGCCCAAGAGACCCAGTACTTC; CDR3 protein: CSVGTAQETQYF
J gene: TRBJ2-7; V gene: TRBV27; clone size: many; D gene: NA; CDR3 DNA: TGTGCCAGCAGTTTGACAGCTCCCCCCACCTACGAGCAGTACTTC; CDR3 protein: CASSLTAPPTYEQYF
J gene: TRBJ1-1; V gene: TRBV28; clone size: many; D gene: TRBD1; CDR3 DNA: TGTGCCAGCAGTTTCCAAAGGACAGGGGATTCTGAAGCTTTCTTT; CDR3 protein: CASSFQRTGDSEAFF
J gene: TRBJ2-7; V gene: TRBV9; clone size: few; D gene: NA; CDR3 DNA: TGTGCCAGCAGCGTAGAAGGGGGTCGCTACGAGCAGTACTTC; CDR3 protein: CASSVEGGRYEQYF
J gene: TRBJ2-7; V gene: TRBV20-1; clone size: many; D gene: NA; CDR3 DNA: TGCAGTGCTGCGGCGACCTACGAGCAGTACTTC; CDR3 protein: CSAAATYEQYF
J gene: TRBJ1-2; V gene: TRBV20-1; clone size: medium-sized; D gene: NA; CDR3 DNA: TGCAGTGCAACACCAACTACAACCAACTATGGCTACACCTTC; CDR3 protein: CSATPTTTNYGYTF
J gene: TRBJ2-7; V gene: TRBV18; clone size: many; D gene: NA; CDR3 DNA: TGTGCCAGCTCATCCAGCATCAGTGGGTCTGGGGAGCAGTACTTC; CDR3 protein: CASSSSISGSGEQYF
J gene: TRBJ1-2; V gene: TRBV30; clone size: few; D gene: NA; CDR3 DNA: TGTGCCTGGATTAGATTGTACGGGGGCTACACCTTC; CDR3 protein: CAWIRLYGGYTF
J gene: TRBJ2-7; V gene: TRBV5-6; clone size: many; D gene: NA; CDR3 DNA: TGTGCCAGCAGCTTGGGACTTTCGGGCGAGCAGTACTTC; CDR3 protein: CASSLGLSGEQYF
J gene: TRBJ2-3; V gene: TRBV2; clone size: NA; D gene: NA; CDR3 DNA: TGTGCCAGCAGATACAGGCCTTTGGCCGTTGGTTGGGAGGCAGATACGCAGTATTTT; CDR3 protein: CASRYRPLAVGWEADTQYF
J gene: TRBJ2-1; V gene: TRBV5-1; clone size: few; D gene: TRBD1; CDR3 DNA: TGCGCCAGCAGACCCGGGACAGGGTCCTACAATGAGCAGTTCTTC; CDR3 protein: CASRPGTGSYNEQFF
J gene: TRBJ2-2; V gene: TRBV7-6; clone size: many; D gene: NA; CDR3 DNA: TGTGCCAGCAACCTAGGGGCGCCGAACACCGGGGAGCTGTTTTTT; CDR3 protein: CASNLGAPNTGELFF
J gene: TRBJ2-2; V gene: TRBV6-2/TRBV6-3; clone size: many; D gene: NA; CDR3 DNA: TGTGCCAGCAGTTACTCGGTAGCGAACACCGGGGAGCTGTTTTTT; CDR3 protein: CASSYSVANTGELFF
J gene: TRBJ1-1; V gene: TRBV14; clone size: NA; D gene: NA; CDR3 DNA: TGTGCCAGCAGCCTGGGGACGGGCACTGAAGCTTTCTTT; CDR3 protein: CASSLGTGTEAFF
J gene: TRBJ2-3; V gene: TRBV6-1; clone size: many; D gene: TRBD1; CDR3 DNA: TGTGCCAGCAGGCCGGGACAGGGGGGCACAGATACGCAGTATTTT; CDR3 protein: CASRPGQGGTDTQYF
J gene: TRBJ1-5; V gene: TRBV30; clone size: many; D gene: NA; CDR3 DNA: TGTGCCTGGAGTGTCCGGCAGGGTTATGATCAGCCCCAGCATTTT; CDR3 protein: CAWSVRQGYDQPQHF
J gene: TRBJ2-2; V gene: TRBV5-1; clone size: many; D gene: TRBD2; CDR3 DNA: TGCGCCAGCAGCTCTGGACTAGCGGACACCGGGGAGCTGTTTTTT; CDR3 protein: CASSSGLADTGELFF
J gene: TRBJ1-5; V gene: TRBV19; clone size: many; D gene: TRBD1; CDR3 DNA: TGTGCCAGTAGTTCCTTTGGACAGGGGATTCAGCCCCAGCATTTT; CDR3 protein: CASSSFGQGIQPQHF
J gene: TRBJ2-2; V gene: TRBV7-9; clone size: few; D gene: TRBD1; CDR3 DNA: TGTGCCAGCAAACAGGGGGCGGCCGGGGAGCTGTTTTTT; CDR3 protein: CASKQGAAGELFF
J gene: TRBJ2-1; V gene: TRBV29-1; clone size: NA; D gene: TRBD2; CDR3 DNA: TGCAGCGTTGAGAAGGGACTAGCGGAGGCCTACAATGAGCAGTTCTTC; CDR3 protein: CSVEKGLAEAYNEQFF
J gene: TRBJ1-5; V gene: TRBV20-1; clone size: many; D gene: NA; CDR3 DNA: TGCAGTGCTCAGCCGGGGGGACGGGGCAATCAGCCCCAGCATTTT; CDR3 protein: CSAQPGGRGNQPQHF
J gene: TRBJ1-5; V gene: TRBV18; clone size: few; D gene: NA; CDR3 DNA: TGTGCCAGCTCACGGGAAGCGTTTCAGCCCCAGCATTTT; CDR3 protein: CASSREAFQPQHF
J gene: TRBJ1-1; V gene: TRBV3-1; clone size: few; D gene: NA; CDR3 DNA: TGTGCCAGCAGCCAGCGGAACACTGAAGCTTTCTTT; CDR3 protein: CASSQRNTEAFF
J gene: TRBJ2-7; V gene: TRBV12-3/TRBV12-4; clone size: NA; D gene: NA; CDR3 DNA: TGTGCCAGCAGCCTGCGTTACTACGCGCAGTACTTC; CDR3 protein: CASSLRYYAQYF
J gene: TRBJ2-3; V gene: TRBV7-3; clone size: NA; D gene: NA; CDR3 DNA: TGTGCCAGCAGCTTAACTTCGCATCCGGCTACAACGCAGTATTTT; CDR3 protein: CASSLTSHPATTQYF
J gene: TRBJ2-1; V gene: TRBV30; clone size: many; D gene: NA; CDR3 DNA: TGTGCCTGGTTCAACAATGAGCAGTTCTTC; CDR3 protein: CAWFNNEQFF